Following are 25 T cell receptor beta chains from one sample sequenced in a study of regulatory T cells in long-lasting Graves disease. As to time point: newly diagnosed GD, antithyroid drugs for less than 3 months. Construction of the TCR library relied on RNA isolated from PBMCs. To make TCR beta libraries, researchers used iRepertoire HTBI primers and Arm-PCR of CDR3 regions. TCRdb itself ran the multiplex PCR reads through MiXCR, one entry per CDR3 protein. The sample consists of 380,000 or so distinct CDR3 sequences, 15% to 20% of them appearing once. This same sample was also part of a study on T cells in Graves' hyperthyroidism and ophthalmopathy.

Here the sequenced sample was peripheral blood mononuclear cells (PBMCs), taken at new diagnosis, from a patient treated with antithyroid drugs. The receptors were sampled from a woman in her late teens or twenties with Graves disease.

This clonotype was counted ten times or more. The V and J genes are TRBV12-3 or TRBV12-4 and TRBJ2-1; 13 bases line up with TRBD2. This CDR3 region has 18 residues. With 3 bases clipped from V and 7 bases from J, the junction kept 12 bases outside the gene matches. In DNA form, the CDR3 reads TGTGCCAGCAGTTTGGTGGGTAGACTAGCGGGGGGCGCGAATGAGCAGTTCTTC. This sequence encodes CASSLVGRLAGGANEQFF.

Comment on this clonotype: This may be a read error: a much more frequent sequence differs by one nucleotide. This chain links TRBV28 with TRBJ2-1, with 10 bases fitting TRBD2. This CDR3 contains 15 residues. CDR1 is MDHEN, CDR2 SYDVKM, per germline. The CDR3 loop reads CAGSQAGGSYNEQFF. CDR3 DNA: TGTGCCGGCAGTCAAGCGGGAGGGTCCTACAATGAGCAGTTCTTC.

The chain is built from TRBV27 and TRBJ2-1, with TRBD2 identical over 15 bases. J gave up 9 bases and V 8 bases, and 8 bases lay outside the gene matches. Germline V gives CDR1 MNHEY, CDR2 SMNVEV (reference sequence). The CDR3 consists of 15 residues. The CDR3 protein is CASGTSGRPCPEQFF. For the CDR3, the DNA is TGTGCCAGCGGGACTAGCGGGAGGCCCTGCCCTGAGCAGTTCTTC.

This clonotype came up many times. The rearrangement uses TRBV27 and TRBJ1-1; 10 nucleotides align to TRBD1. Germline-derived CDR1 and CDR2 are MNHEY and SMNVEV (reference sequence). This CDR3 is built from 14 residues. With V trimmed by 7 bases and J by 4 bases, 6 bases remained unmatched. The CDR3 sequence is CASTRQGAATEAFF. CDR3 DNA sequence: TGTGCCAGCACCAGACAGGGGGCGGCCACTGAAGCTTTCTTT.

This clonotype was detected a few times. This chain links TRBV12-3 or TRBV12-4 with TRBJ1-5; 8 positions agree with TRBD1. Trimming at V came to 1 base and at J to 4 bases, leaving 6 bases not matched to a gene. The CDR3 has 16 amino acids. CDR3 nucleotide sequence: TGTGCCAGCAGTTTAGGCTGGGACAGGACGAATCAGCCCCAGCATTTT. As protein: CASSLGWDRTNQPQHF.

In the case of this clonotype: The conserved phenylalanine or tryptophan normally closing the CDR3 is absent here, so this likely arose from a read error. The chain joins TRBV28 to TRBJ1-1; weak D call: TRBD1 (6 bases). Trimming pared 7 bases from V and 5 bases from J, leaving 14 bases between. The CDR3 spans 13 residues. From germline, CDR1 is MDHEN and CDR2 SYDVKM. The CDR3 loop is CASKTGGRTEAFL. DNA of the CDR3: TGTGCCAGCAAGACGGGGGGGCGGACTGAAGCTTTCCTT.

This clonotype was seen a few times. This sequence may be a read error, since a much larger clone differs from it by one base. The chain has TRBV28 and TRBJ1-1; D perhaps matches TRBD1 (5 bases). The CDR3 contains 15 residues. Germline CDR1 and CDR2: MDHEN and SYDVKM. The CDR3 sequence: CASRKQALGRTGAFF. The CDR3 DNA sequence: TGTGCCAGCAGGAAACAGGCCCTGGGGCGCACTGGAGCTTTCTTT.

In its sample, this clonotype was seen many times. CDR3 coding DNA: TGCAGTGCTGGCCGGGACAGTTCCGACGAGCAGTACTTC. Translating gives CSAGRDSSDEQYF. The chain recombines TRBV20-1 with TRBJ2-7; the match to TRBD1 covers 7 bases. CDR3 length: 13 residues. With V trimmed by 5 bases and J by 5 bases, 9 bases remained unmatched. Germline loops: CDR1 DFQATT, CDR2 SNEGSKA (reference sequence).

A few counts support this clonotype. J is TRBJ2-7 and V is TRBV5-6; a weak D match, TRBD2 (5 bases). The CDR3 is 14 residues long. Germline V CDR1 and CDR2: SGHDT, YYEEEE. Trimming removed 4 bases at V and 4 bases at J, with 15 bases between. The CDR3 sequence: CASSPAARGYEQYF. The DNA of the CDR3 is TGTGCCAGCAGCCCCGCTGCCCGGGGTTACGAGCAGTACTTC.

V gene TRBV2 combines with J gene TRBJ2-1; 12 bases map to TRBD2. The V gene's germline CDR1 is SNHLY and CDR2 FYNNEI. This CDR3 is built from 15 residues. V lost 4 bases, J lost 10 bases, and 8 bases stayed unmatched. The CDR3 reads CASSVGLAGTGEQFF. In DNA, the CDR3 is TGTGCCAGCAGTGTGGGACTAGCGGGTACAGGGGAGCAGTTCTTC.

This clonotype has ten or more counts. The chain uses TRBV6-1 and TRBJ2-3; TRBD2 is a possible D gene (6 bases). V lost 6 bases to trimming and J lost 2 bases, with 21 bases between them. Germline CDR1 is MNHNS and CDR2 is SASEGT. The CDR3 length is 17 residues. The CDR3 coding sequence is TGTGCCAGCAGAGCCATGCCCCGGGGGTGGGACACAGATACGCAGTATTTT. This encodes CASRAMPRGWDTDTQYF.

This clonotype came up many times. The DNA for the CDR3 is TGCAGTGCTACGACAGGGGCCGGGAATCAGCCCCAGCATTTT. Amino acid sequence: CSATTGAGNQPQHF. This chain uses TRBV20-1 with TRBJ1-5, with 8 bases aligning to TRBD1. The V gene's germline CDR1 is DFQATT and CDR2 SNEGSKA (reference sequence). Germline trimming cut 4 bases from V and 4 bases from J; bases unmatched to any gene: 6. The length of the CDR3 is 14 residues.

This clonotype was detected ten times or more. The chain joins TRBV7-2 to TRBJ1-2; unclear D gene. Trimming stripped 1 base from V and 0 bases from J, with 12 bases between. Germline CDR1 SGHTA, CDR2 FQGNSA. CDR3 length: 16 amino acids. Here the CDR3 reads CASSLGGFEANYGYTF. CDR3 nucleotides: TGTGCCAGCAGCTTAGGAGGGTTCGAAGCTAACTATGGCTACACCTTC.

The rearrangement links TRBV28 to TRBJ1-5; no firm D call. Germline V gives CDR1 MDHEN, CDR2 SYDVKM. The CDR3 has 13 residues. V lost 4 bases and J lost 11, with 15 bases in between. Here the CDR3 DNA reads TGTGCCAGCAGTTCTCCCACCTTCCAGGCCCAGCATTTT. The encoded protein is CASSSPTFQAQHF.

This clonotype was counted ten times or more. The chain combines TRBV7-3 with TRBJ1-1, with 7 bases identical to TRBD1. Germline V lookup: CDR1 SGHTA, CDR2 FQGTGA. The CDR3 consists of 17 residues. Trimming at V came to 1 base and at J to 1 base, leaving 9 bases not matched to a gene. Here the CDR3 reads CASSLIRRTGKNTEAFF. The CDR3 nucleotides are TGTGCCAGCAGCTTAATTCGCAGGACAGGAAAGAACACTGAAGCTTTCTTT.

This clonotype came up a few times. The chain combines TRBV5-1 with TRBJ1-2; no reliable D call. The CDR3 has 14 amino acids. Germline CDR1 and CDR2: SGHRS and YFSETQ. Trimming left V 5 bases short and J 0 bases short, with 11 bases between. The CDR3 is CASRAGGSNYGYTF. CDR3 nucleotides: TGCGCCAGCAGAGCAGGCGGCTCTAACTATGGCTACACCTTC.

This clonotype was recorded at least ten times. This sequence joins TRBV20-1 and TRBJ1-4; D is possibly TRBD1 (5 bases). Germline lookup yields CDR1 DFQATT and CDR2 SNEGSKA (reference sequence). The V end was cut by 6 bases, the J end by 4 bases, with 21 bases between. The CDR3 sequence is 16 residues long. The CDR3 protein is CSAPPQGGSYNEKLFF. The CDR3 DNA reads TGCAGTGCCCCACCTCAGGGAGGGAGTTATAATGAAAAACTGTTTTTT.

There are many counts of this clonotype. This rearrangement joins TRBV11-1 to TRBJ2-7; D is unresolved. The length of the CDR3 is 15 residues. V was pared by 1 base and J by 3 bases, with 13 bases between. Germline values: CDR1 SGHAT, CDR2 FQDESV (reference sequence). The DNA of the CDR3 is TGTGCCAGCAGCTTAGGTCACTCGAATTACTACGAGCAGTACTTC. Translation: CASSLGHSNYYEQYF.

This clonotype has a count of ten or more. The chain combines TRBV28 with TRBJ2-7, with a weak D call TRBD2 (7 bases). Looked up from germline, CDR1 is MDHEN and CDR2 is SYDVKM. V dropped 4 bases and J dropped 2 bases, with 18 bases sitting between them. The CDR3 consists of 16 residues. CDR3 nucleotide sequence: TGTGCCAGCAGTTCAGTGGGGGGGACATGGACCTACGAGCAGTACTTC. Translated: CASSSVGGTWTYEQYF.

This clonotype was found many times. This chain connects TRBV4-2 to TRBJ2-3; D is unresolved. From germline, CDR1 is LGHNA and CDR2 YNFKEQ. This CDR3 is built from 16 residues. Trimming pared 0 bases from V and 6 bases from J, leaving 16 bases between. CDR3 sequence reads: CASSQDSSAMGDTQYF. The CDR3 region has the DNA TGTGCCAGCAGCCAAGATTCCTCGGCCATGGGGGATACGCAGTATTTT.

The CDR3 reads CASREPGTLAYEQYF. The CDR3 DNA is TGCGCCAGCAGGGAACCCGGGACGCTCGCCTACGAGCAGTACTTC. The rearrangement joins TRBV5-1 to TRBJ2-7; D possibly uses TRBD1 or TRBD2 (5 bases each). This CDR3 has 15 residues. V lost 5 bases and J lost 2, with 17 bases in between. Germline V gives CDR1 SGHRS, CDR2 YFSETQ.

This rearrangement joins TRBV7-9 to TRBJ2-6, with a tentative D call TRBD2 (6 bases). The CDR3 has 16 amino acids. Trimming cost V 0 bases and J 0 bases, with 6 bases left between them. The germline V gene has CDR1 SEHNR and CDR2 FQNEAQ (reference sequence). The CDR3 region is CASSLARDSGANVLTF. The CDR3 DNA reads TGTGCCAGCAGCTTAGCGCGGGACTCTGGGGCCAACGTCCTGACTTTC.

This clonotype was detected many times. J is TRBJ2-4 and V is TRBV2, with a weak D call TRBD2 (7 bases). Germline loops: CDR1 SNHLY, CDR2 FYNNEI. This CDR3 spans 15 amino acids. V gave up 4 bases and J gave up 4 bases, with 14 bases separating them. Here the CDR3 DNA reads TGTGCCAGCAGTGCTTCGCGGGGGCAAAAAAACATTCAGTACTTC. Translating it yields CASSASRGQKNIQYF.

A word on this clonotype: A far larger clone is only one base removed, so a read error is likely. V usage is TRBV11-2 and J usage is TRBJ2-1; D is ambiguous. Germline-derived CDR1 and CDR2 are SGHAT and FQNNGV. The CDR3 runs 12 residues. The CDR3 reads CASSGQTREQSF. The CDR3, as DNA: TGTGCCAGCAGCGGCCAGACCAGAGAGCAGTCCTTC.

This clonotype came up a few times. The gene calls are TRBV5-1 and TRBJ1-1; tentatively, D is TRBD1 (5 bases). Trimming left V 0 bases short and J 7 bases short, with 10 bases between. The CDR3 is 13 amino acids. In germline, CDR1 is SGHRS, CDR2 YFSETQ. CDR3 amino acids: CASSLGGGIEAFF. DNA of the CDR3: TGCGCCAGCAGCTTGGGGGGGGGGATTGAAGCTTTCTTT.